Listed here are 2 T cell receptor beta chains from one sample, sequenced in a study of identical twins. Via MiXCR, TCRdb re-called the 5' RACE reads, giving one row per CDR3 protein. The table has 650,000 to 750,000 distinct CDR3 sequences, roughly 20% seen once. This sample also appeared in a second study, on T cells expressing NK-cell markers.

Input material: PBMCs. These receptors all stem from a young woman in good health.

The rearrangement uses TRBV29-1 and TRBJ2-7; 7 bases are a match to TRBD1. CDR3 size: 13 residues. Germline trimming cut 5 bases from V and 3 bases from J; bases unmatched to any gene: 7. Looked up from germline, CDR1 is SQVTM and CDR2 is ANQGSEA. The CDR3: CSVRDSENYEQYF. CDR3 coding DNA: TGCAGCGTTCGGGACAGCGAAAACTACGAGCAGTACTTC.

This clonotype was counted only a few times. The gene calls are TRBV4-3 and TRBJ2-5; the D is unclear. V was pared by 2 bases and J by 2 bases, with 9 bases between. Germline CDR1 reads LGHNA; CDR2 reads YSLEER. The CDR3 length is 14 residues. The CDR3 sequence: CASSQKWLQETQYF. As DNA, the CDR3 is TGCGCCAGCAGCCAAAAGTGGCTTCAAGAGACCCAGTACTTC.